Detailed here is one TCR beta chain. In Seattle, patients joined the study during active infection and were tracked longitudinally. The data originate from a study of blood T cell repertoires in COVID-19. Only in-frame clones appear in the TCRdb table, and some are missing; sequencing was by immunoSEQ multiplex PCR. The sample lists approximately 200,000 clones, about four fifths seen once, with about 7.8% in the top ten. CDR3 size: 11 residues. CDR1 and CDR2 from the germline V gene are MNHEY and SVGAGI. V shed 6 bases and J shed 9 bases, with 10 bases lying between them. The TCR comes from an elderly woman with COVID-19, enrolled during active disease. The sequencing sample was made of peripheral blood. V gene TRBV6-5 combines with J gene TRBJ2-3, with unresolved D. The CDR3 nucleotides are TGTGCCAGCAGCTCGGGTGGAACGCAGTATTTT. This codes for CASSSGGTQYF.